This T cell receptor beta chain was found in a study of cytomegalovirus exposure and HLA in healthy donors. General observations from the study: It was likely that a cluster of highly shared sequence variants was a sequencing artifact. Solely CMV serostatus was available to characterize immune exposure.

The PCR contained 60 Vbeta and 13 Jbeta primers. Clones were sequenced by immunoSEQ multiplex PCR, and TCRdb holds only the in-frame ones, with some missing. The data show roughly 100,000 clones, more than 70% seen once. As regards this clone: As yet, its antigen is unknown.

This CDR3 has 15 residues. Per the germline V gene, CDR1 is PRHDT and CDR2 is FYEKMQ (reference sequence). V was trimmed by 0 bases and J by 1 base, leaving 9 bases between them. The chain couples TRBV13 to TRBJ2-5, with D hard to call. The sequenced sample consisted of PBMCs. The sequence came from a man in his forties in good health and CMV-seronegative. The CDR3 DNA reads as TGTGCCAGCAGCTTAGGCCTTAACAGCCAAGAGACCCAGTACTTC. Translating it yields CASSLGLNSQETQYF.